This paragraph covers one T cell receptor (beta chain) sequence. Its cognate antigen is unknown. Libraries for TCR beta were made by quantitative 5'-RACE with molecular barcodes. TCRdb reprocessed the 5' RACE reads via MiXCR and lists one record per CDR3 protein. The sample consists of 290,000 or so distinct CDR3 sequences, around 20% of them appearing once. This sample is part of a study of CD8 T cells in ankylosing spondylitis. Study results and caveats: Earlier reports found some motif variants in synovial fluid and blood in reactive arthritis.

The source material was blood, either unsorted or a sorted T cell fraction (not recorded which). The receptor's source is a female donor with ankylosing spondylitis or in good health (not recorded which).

CDR3 loop: CASSKLWTSGDTDTQYF. The CDR3 DNA reads TGTGCCAGCAGTAAACTTTGGACTAGCGGGGACACAGATACGCAGTATTTT. The chain uses TRBV12-3 or TRBV12-4 and TRBJ2-3, with 12 bases aligning to TRBD2. The trim removed 5 bases at V and 2 bases at J, leaving 8 bases unmatched. This CDR3 is built from 17 residues.